This TCR beta chain originates from a study of B cell selection in AIRE deficiency. The assay was immunoSEQ multiplex PCR, and TCRdb's table has in-frame clones only and misses some. The sample yields approximately 24,000 clones, 95% to 96% seen once. Notes on the study in general: Shorter CDR3s marked shared Treg sequences, biased toward few non-templated insertions. Of around 3,700 shared Treg TCRbeta sequences, 31.6% were healthy-donor-only and around 9% patient-only. AIRE-deficient Tconv and Treg repertoires matched healthy donors in TCRBV, CDR3 length, diversity.

Worth noting for this clone: Its antigen is currently unknown.

Sorting defined conventional CD4 T cells as CD4+CD127+. Healthy unrelated donors supplied the control samples. CDR3 length: 15 residues. Germline lookup yields CDR1 SGHVS and CDR2 FQNEAQ. V lost 5 bases, J lost 0 bases, and 14 bases lay in between. The sequence derives from a human donor in good health. The gene calls are TRBV7-8 and TRBJ2-7; no firm D call. The sequenced sample consisted of CD4+CD127+ conventional T cells sorted from PBMCs. CDR3 coding DNA: TGTGCCAGCAGCCCGACACGTATAAGCTCCTACGAGCAGTACTTC. Translation gives CASSPTRISSYEQYF. The full variable domain, in which reference TRBV7-8 and TRBJ2-7 provide the parts outside the CDR3, is GAGVSQSPRYKVAKRGQDVALRCDPISGHVSLFWYQQALGQGPEFLTYFQNEAQLDKSGLPSDRFFAERPEGSVSTLKIQRTQQEDSAVYLCASSPTRISSYEQYFGPGTRLTVT.